This TCR beta chain emerged from a study of blood T cell repertoires in COVID-19. This clone showed up just once. Sequencing was performed with immunoSEQ multiplex PCR; in TCRdb, only in-frame clones are kept and a portion is missing. Here the sample spans some 310,000 clones, almost 90% being singletons. V shed 0 bases and J shed 0 bases, with 6 bases lying between them. The CDR3 consists of 15 residues. The V gene's germline CDR1 is LGHNA and CDR2 YSLEER. This chain uses TRBV4-3 with TRBJ1-5; D is unresolved. This sequence originates from a woman between 40 and 55 years old with COVID-19, enrolled during active disease. What was sequenced was peripheral blood. CDR3 coding DNA: TGCGCCAGCAGCCAAGACGCCTATAGCAATCAGCCCCAGCATTTT. Translated, it gives CASSQDAYSNQPQHF.